These T cell receptor beta chains were read from a single sample in a study of technical replicates of blood from a handful of donors. Using immunoSEQ multiplex PCR, the repertoire was profiled, and TCRdb retains in-frame clones only, with some absent. The table has more than 65,000 clones, roughly 95% seen once; the top ten hold 0.37%. The sequencing sample was made of T cells isolated from PBMCs. The receptors were gathered from a human donor in good health. The CDR3 runs from the conserved cysteine through the conserved F or W. The D gene is left open where the match is weak. Not every row has a clone size; where given, it reads once, few, many or a size class.

abundance	j_gene	v_gene	d_gene	CDR3nt	CDR3aa
.	TRBJ1-2	TRBV6-5	.	TGTGCCAGCAGTTGGAGCCAGGGAGGTAACTATGGCTACACCTTC	CASSWSQGGNYGYTF
.	TRBJ2-7	TRBV2	.	TGTGCCAGTTTCGGTCCTCTGGCGGTCTCCTACGAGCAGTACTTC	CASFGPLAVSYEQYF
.	TRBJ1-3	TRBV18	TRBD1	TGTGCCAGCTCGCCGACAGGGAATGGAAACACCATATATTTT	CASSPTGNGNTIYF
.	TRBJ1-4	TRBV6-5	.	TGTGCCAGCAGTTACTCGACGGGAAACGAAAAACTGTTTTTT	CASSYSTGNEKLFF
once	TRBJ2-3	TRBV12-5	TRBD1	TGTGCTAGTGGTTTCCCCGACAGGGTTGAGACAGATACGCAGTATTTT	CASGFPDRVETDTQYF
.	TRBJ2-5	TRBV11-2	.	TGTGCCAGCACGTCGGGGGTGGGCCACCAAGAGACCCAGTACTTC	CASTSGVGHQETQYF
.	TRBJ1-5	TRBV7-8	.	TGTGCCAGCAGCTTAGAGCGAAGCAATCAGCCCCAGCATTTT	CASSLERSNQPQHF
.	TRBJ2-7	TRBV7-9	.	TGTGCCAGCAGTCTAGGGAGTTACGAGCAGTACTTC	CASSLGSYEQYF
.	TRBJ2-2	TRBV5-6	.	TGTGCCAGCAGCTTGTTAAACACCGGGGAGCTGTTTTTT	CASSLLNTGELFF
.	TRBJ2-3	TRBV4-1	TRBD2	TGCGCCAGCAAAGGACTAGCGGGAGTCAGAGATACGCAGTATTTT	CASKGLAGVRDTQYF
.	TRBJ1-5	TRBV28	TRBD1	TGTGCCAGCGCCCGGACAGGGGGCAATCAGCCCCAGCATTTT	CASARTGGNQPQHF
.	TRBJ2-7	TRBV19	.	TGTGCCAGTAGTAGCGGGACGTATTCCTACGAGCAGTACTTC	CASSSGTYSYEQYF
.	TRBJ2-5	TRBV14	TRBD1	TGTGCCAGCCCAAGGGGGCCCTGGTTTAAAGAGACCCAGTACTTC	CASPRGPWFKETQYF
few	TRBJ1-1	TRBV7-9	TRBD1	TGTGCCAGCAGCTTCGACAGGGACACTGAAGCTTTCTTT	CASSFDRDTEAFF
.	TRBJ2-3	TRBV6-4	TRBD1	TGTGCCAGCAGTGCCTCGGACAGGGGCACAGATACGCAGTATTTT	CASSASDRGTDTQYF
.	TRBJ2-2	TRBV5-1	.	TGCGCCAGCAGCCACCACAGGGCCGCGAACACCGGGGAGCTGTTTTTT	CASSHHRAANTGELFF
.	TRBJ1-4	TRBV14	TRBD1	TGTGCCAGCAGCCAAATAGACAGGGCGGATGAAAAACTGTTTTTT	CASSQIDRADEKLFF
.	TRBJ2-7	TRBV28	TRBD2	TGTGCCAGCAGGTTCGGGGGCAGTAGCGGGAGTTACTACGAGCAGTACTTC	CASRFGGSSGSYYEQYF
.	TRBJ2-3	TRBV19	.	TGTGCCAGTAGTTTTTCCCCAGCGGACGGCCTCACAGATACGCAGTATTTT	CASSFSPADGLTDTQYF
.	TRBJ1-2	TRBV4-1	.	TGCGCCAGCAGCTTAGGGGGAGGGGACTATGGCTACACCTTC	CASSLGGGDYGYTF
.	TRBJ2-1	TRBV7-9	.	TGTGCCAGCAGCTTAGCGCTATCCTACAATGAGCAGTTCTTC	CASSLALSYNEQFF
.	TRBJ2-3	TRBV7-2	.	TGTGCCAGCAGCTTAGCTTGGGACTCCCGCTTATTTTACACAGATACGCAGTATTTT	CASSLAWDSRLFYTDTQYF
.	TRBJ2-5	TRBV5-4	.	TGTGCCAGCAGCTTGGGGCTAGACCAAGAGACCCAGTACTTC	CASSLGLDQETQYF
once	TRBJ2-3	TRBV30	.	TGTGCCTGGAGAAAGACTAGCACAGATACGCAGTATTTT	CAWRKTSTDTQYF
.	TRBJ1-2	TRBV6-1	TRBD1	TGTGCCAGCAGTCCAGGGGGCGGCTATGGCTACACCTTC	CASSPGGGYGYTF
once	TRBJ2-7	TRBV6-5	TRBD2	TGTGCCAGCAGTTCCGGGACTAGCGGCTACGAGCAGTACTTC	CASSSGTSGYEQYF
.	TRBJ2-1	TRBV2	.	TGTGCCAGCAGTACTAGCCCGTACAATGAGCAGTTCTTC	CASSTSPYNEQFF
.	TRBJ2-3	TRBV10-3	TRBD2	TGTGCCATCCGGACTAGCGGGACGGGCCTAGATACGCAGTATTTT	CAIRTSGTGLDTQYF
.	TRBJ2-2	TRBV30	.	TGTGCCTGGAGTGGGAGTTTAACCGGGGAGCTGTTTTTT	CAWSGSLTGELFF
.	TRBJ2-1	TRBV6-1	TRBD2	TGTGCCACGGGACTAGTGGCCACCTCCTACAATGAGCAGTTCTTC	CATGLVATSYNEQFF
.	TRBJ2-2	TRBV6-4	.	TGTGCCAGCAGACAGAACACCGGGGAGCTGTTTTTT	CASRQNTGELFF
.	TRBJ2-7	TRBV2	.	TGTGCCAGCAGTGAATTCCTCAGCTCCTACGAGCAGTACTTC	CASSEFLSSYEQYF